Sequencing of this TCR beta chain was carried out in a study of STAT5B mutations in CD4+ large granular lymphocyte leukemia. Controls came from buffy coats of healthy blood donors. Produced via immunoSEQ multiplex PCR; TCRdb's table is partial and in-frame only. Here the sample spans some 34,000 clones, roughly 80% being singletons. Per the germline V gene, CDR1 is SGHDT and CDR2 is YYEEEE. This CDR3 spans 16 amino acids. V shed 0 bases and J 9 bases; nucleotides not matched to a gene: 10. The chain recombines TRBV5-6 with TRBJ2-1; the match to TRBD2 covers 9 bases. This receptor was obtained from a human donor in good health. Sequenced material: CD4+ T cells from blood buffy coats. CDR3 DNA sequence: TGTGCCAGCAGCTTGGGTCGCGGGGGGGGTTTTAGTGAGCAGTTCTTC. Its protein is CASSLGRGGGFSEQFF.